The next 27 T cell receptor beta chains were all read from a single sample in a study of T cells after yellow fever vaccination. TCRdb re-called the 5' RACE reads with MiXCR, one entry per CDR3 protein. This table has 300,000 to 450,000 distinct CDR3 sequences, about 6% appearing once. The specimen was PBMCs, collected 5 days after the yellow fever booster vaccination. The receptors originated from a man aged 25-45 years who received the YFV17D yellow fever vaccine.

In its sample, this clonotype was seen a few times. The chain has TRBV20-1 and TRBJ1-5; no clear D. V was cut by 1 base and J by 6 bases, with 13 bases left in between. The CDR3 sequence is 14 residues long. Germline lookup yields CDR1 DFQATT and CDR2 SNEGSKA (reference sequence). This chain's CDR3 is CSARVGRTSQPQHF. CDR3 sequence (DNA): TGCAGTGCTAGAGTGGGAAGGACCAGTCAGCCCCAGCATTTT.

The chain uses TRBV18 and TRBJ2-7; 10 bases fit TRBD2. The junction had 8 bases not matched to a gene; V was cut back by 3 bases and J by 6 bases. The germline V gene has CDR1 KGHSH and CDR2 LQKENI. The CDR3 is made up of 15 amino acids. CDR3 nucleotide sequence: TGTGCCAGCTCACCGGACCTAGCGGGAGCAGGCGAGCAGTACTTC. Protein product: CASSPDLAGAGEQYF. The full variable domain, its missing parts supplied by reference TRBV18 and TRBJ2-7, is NAGVMQNPRHLVRRRGQEARLRCSPMKGHSHVYWYRQLPEEGLKFMVYLQKENIIDESGMPKERFSAEFPKEGPSILRIQQVVRGDSAAYFCASSPDLAGAGEQYFGPGTRLTVT.

On this clonotype itself: An end of the junction does not agree with germline; a read error may underlie this. The J gene is TRBJ2-5, the V gene TRBV15; D uncertain. CDR1 and CDR2 from the germline V gene are LNHNV and YYDKDF (reference sequence). This CDR3 spans 15 amino acids. In nucleotides, the CDR3 is TGTGCCGCCAGCAGAGATAATGCACGGAGAGAGACCCAGTACTTC. Translating gives CAASRDNARRETQYF. The full variable domain, its missing parts supplied by reference TRBV15 and TRBJ2-5, is DAMVIQNPRYQVTQFGKPVTLSCSQTLNHNVMYWYQQKSSQAPKLLFHYYDKDFNNEADTPDNFQSRRPNTSFCFLDIRSPGLGDTAMYLCAASRDNARRETQYFGPGTRLLVL.

The chain employs TRBV7-2 and TRBJ1-6, with 7 bases matching TRBD1. This CDR3 contains 16 residues. Germline CDR1 SGHTA, CDR2 FQGNSA. After removal of 1 base from V and 4 bases from J, the junction contained 4 bases not matched to a gene. The CDR3 nucleotides are TGTGCCAGCAGCTTAGTGGGACAGTCTTATAATTCACCCCTCCACTTT. Amino acid sequence: CASSLVGQSYNSPLHF.

This clonotype was picked up a small number of times. The V and J genes are TRBV7-2 and TRBJ2-1, with 7 bases matching TRBD1. There are 15 residues in the CDR3. The trim removed 5 bases at V and 2 bases at J, leaving 6 bases unmatched. Germline CDR1 is SGHTA and CDR2 is FQGNSA. The CDR3 coding sequence is TGTGCCAGCAGCCACAGACAGGGCGCCTACAATGAGCAGTTCTTC. The encoded protein is CASSHRQGAYNEQFF.

This clonotype was seen ten or more times. The J gene is TRBJ2-1, the V gene TRBV7-2; maybe TRBD2 (6 bases). CDR1 is SGHTA and CDR2 is FQGNSA in the germline V gene. The CDR3 runs 16 residues. V shed 2 bases and J shed 2 bases, with 13 bases lying between them. The CDR3 region is CASSLSGAGTYNEQFF. In nucleotides, the CDR3 is TGTGCCAGCAGCTTATCTGGCGCGGGAACCTACAATGAGCAGTTCTTC.

This clonotype was seen more than once but under ten times. V and J are TRBV20-1 and TRBJ1-1; D call uncertain. CDR1 and CDR2 (germline): DFQATT, SNEGSKA (reference sequence). There are 11 residues in the CDR3. V lost 6 bases to trimming and J lost 9 bases, with 14 bases between them. This chain's CDR3 is CSAAREGKAFF. DNA of the CDR3: TGCAGTGCCGCGCGAGAAGGGAAAGCTTTCTTT.

In its sample, this clonotype was seen a few times. The gene calls are TRBV5-1 and TRBJ2-3, with a tentative D call TRBD2 (6 bases). V was pared by 1 base and J by 5 bases, with 11 bases between. Germline V gene data show CDR1 as SGHRS and CDR2 as YFSETQ. The CDR3 runs to 14 residues. The CDR3 sequence: CASSLSRREDTQYF. The CDR3 DNA is TGCGCCAGCAGCTTGTCCAGGAGGGAAGATACGCAGTATTTT.

The chain combines TRBV6-1 with TRBJ2-5; D could derive from TRBD1 or TRBD2 (5 bases each). Germline V CDR1 and CDR2: MNHNS, SASEGT. Trimming removed 4 bases at V and 3 bases at J, with 18 bases between. This CDR3 spans 16 amino acids. CDR3 sequence reads: CASSGDARPQKETQYF. The CDR3 DNA reads as TGTGCCAGCAGTGGGGACGCCAGGCCCCAAAAAGAGACCCAGTACTTC.

This clonotype appeared a few times. The rearrangement links TRBV7-9 to TRBJ2-3; D is perhaps TRBD1 (5 bases). Between the trimmed V and J ends, which lost 2 bases and 2 bases, there was a span of 8 bases. Germline values: CDR1 SEHNR, CDR2 FQNEAQ (reference sequence). The CDR3 runs 14 residues. CDR3 sequence reads: CASSLSTATDTQYF. CDR3 in DNA: TGTGCCAGCAGCTTATCGACAGCCACAGATACGCAGTATTTT.

This clonotype was observed many times. J is TRBJ2-6 and V is TRBV19; D is tentatively TRBD1 or TRBD2 (5 bases each). Per germline, CDR1 LNHDA and CDR2 SQIVND (reference sequence). CDR3 length: 17 amino acids. Trimming took 5 bases from V and 0 from J, leaving 14 bases between them. This chain's CDR3 is CASSSGTGFSGANVLTF. For the CDR3, the DNA is TGTGCCAGTAGTTCCGGGACGGGCTTCTCTGGGGCCAACGTCCTGACTTTC. The full variable domain, completed using reference TRBV19 and TRBJ2-6, is DGGITQSPKYLFRKEGQNVTLSCEQNLNHDAMYWYRQDPGQGLRLIYYSQIVNDFQKGDIAEGYSVSREKKESFPLTVTSAQKNPTAFYLCASSSGTGFSGANVLTFGAGSRLTVL.

This clonotype was detected a few times. The V and J genes are TRBV20-1 and TRBJ2-5; D is uncertain. CDR3 length: 11 residues. V shed 5 bases and J shed 10 bases, with 14 bases lying between them. Germline V CDR1 and CDR2: DFQATT, SNEGSKA (reference sequence). Here the CDR3 reads CSAHFISGQYF. The CDR3 DNA reads TGCAGTGCTCATTTTATTTCGGGCCAGTACTTC.

There are a few counts of this clonotype. V gene TRBV20-1 combines with J gene TRBJ2-1; perhaps TRBD2 as D (6 bases). CDR3 length: 14 amino acids. The V and J ends lost 6 bases and 6 bases respectively, with 18 bases between them. Germline V gene sequence: CDR1 DFQATT, CDR2 SNEGSKA (reference sequence). CDR3 protein: CSAQTGTGVNEQFF. CDR3 bases: TGCAGTGCGCAAACCGGGACTGGAGTCAATGAGCAGTTCTTC.

J is TRBJ2-1 and V is TRBV7-2, with TRBD2 identical over 9 bases. This CDR3 contains 16 residues. The V and J ends lost 1 base and 6 bases, in that order; junction bases with no gene match: 7. The germline V gene encodes CDR1 SGHTA and CDR2 FQGNSA. CDR3 protein: CASSLEGAGGRNEQFF. CDR3 in DNA: TGTGCCAGCAGCTTAGAGGGCGCGGGAGGGCGCAATGAGCAGTTCTTC.

The CDR3 DNA reads TGCGCCAGCAGCTTGGTCATCACAGAGACCCAGTACTTC. Translation: CASSLVITETQYF. V usage is TRBV5-1 and J usage is TRBJ2-5; D ambiguous. The CDR3 covers 13 residues. V lost 0 bases and J 4 bases, leaving 7 bases between the germline ends. Per germline, CDR1 SGHRS and CDR2 YFSETQ. The full variable domain, in which reference TRBV5-1 and TRBJ2-5 provide the parts outside the CDR3, is KAGVTQTPRYLIKTRGQQVTLSCSPISGHRSVSWYQQTPGQGLQFLFEYFSETQRNKGNFPGRFSGRQFSNSRSEMNVSTLELGDSALYLCASSLVITETQYFGPGTRLLVL.

This clonotype showed up many times. V and J are TRBV6-5 and TRBJ2-1, with 9 bases matching TRBD1. Germline V lookup: CDR1 MNHEY, CDR2 SVGAGI. V shed 2 bases and J 7 bases; nucleotides not matched to a gene: 12. The CDR3 runs to 17 residues. CDR3 in amino acids: CASSYSAGTGTLNEQFF. The DNA for the CDR3 is TGTGCCAGCAGTTACAGTGCCGGGACAGGGACCTTAAATGAGCAGTTCTTC.

This clonotype was recorded many times. This chain connects TRBV27 to TRBJ1-2; 8 bases line up with TRBD1. This CDR3 has 17 amino acids. Germline assignment: CDR1 MNHEY and CDR2 SMNVEV (reference sequence). The V segment lost 6 bases and the J segment 5 bases; nucleotides outside the gene matches: 17. The CDR3 nucleotides read TGTGCCAGCAGAGTCCTGGACCAGACAGGGGTAATTTATGGCTACACCTTC. Its translation: CASRVLDQTGVIYGYTF.

This clonotype was counted between two and nine times. The chain is built from TRBV20-1 and TRBJ2-5, with D hard to call. Trimming cost V 3 bases and J 0 bases, with 5 bases left between them. The CDR3 sequence is 12 residues long. CDR1 is DFQATT and CDR2 is SNEGSKA in the germline V gene (reference sequence). CDR3: CSASPDQETQYF. The CDR3 nucleotides are TGCAGTGCTAGTCCAGACCAAGAGACCCAGTACTTC.

V and J are TRBV4-3 and TRBJ1-5; 7 bases are shared with TRBD1. The CDR3 length is 16 residues. CDR1 and CDR2 (germline): LGHNA, YSLEER. J gave up 5 bases and V 0 bases, and 7 bases lay outside the gene matches. The CDR3 bases are TGCGCCAGCAGCCAAGATTTAGGAGGGACAGATCAGCCCCAGCATTTT. Encoded protein: CASSQDLGGTDQPQHF.

This clonotype was counted at least ten times. The CDR3 sequence: CASSQGGSVYNEQFF. The CDR3 region has the DNA TGTGCCAGCAGCCAAGGCGGGAGCGTTTACAATGAGCAGTTCTTC. V is TRBV7-8 and J is TRBJ2-1, with 7 bases fitting TRBD2. The CDR3 sequence is 15 residues long. V shed 5 bases and J 4 bases; nucleotides not matched to a gene: 8. The germline V gene has CDR1 SGHVS and CDR2 FQNEAQ. Looking up the rest from reference TRBV7-8 and TRBJ2-1 gives the full variable domain: GAGVSQSPRYKVAKRGQDVALRCDPISGHVSLFWYQQALGQGPEFLTYFQNEAQLDKSGLPSDRFFAERPEGSVSTLKIQRTQQEDSAVYLCASSQGGSVYNEQFFGPGTRLTVL.

This clonotype has only a few counts. The J gene is TRBJ2-1, the V gene TRBV6-2 or TRBV6-3; 13 positions agree with TRBD2. This CDR3 has 16 residues. Germline V lookup: CDR1 MNHEY, CDR2 SVGEGT. Losses at the gene ends were 10 bases for V and 7 bases for J; bases not matched to a gene: 13. The CDR3 DNA reads as TGTGCCACCCATGGGAGGACTAGCGGGAGCAGGAATGAGCAGTTCTTC. Its protein product is CATHGRTSGSRNEQFF.

The chain carries TRBV11-2 and TRBJ2-7, with D unclear. The ends were cut back, 2 bases at V and 3 bases at J, with 11 bases in the middle. Germline CDR1 reads SGHAT; CDR2 reads FQNNGV. The CDR3 totals 14 residues. CDR3 amino acids: CASSLSNRDYEQYF. The CDR3 DNA reads as TGTGCCAGCAGCTTATCCAACAGAGACTACGAGCAGTACTTC.

This clonotype was seen a few times. The chain combines TRBV7-9 with TRBJ2-1; perhaps TRBD2 as D (6 bases). With 1 base removed from V and 9 bases from J, the gap between germline ends came to 13 bases. Germline CDR1 is SEHNR and CDR2 is FQNEAQ (reference sequence). The CDR3 is made up of 14 amino acids. CDR3 residues: CASSLVEGRGEQFF. CDR3 in DNA: TGTGCCAGCAGCTTAGTGGAGGGCCGGGGTGAGCAGTTCTTC. The whole variable domain, remainder taken from reference TRBV7-9 and TRBJ2-1, is DTGVSQNPRHKITKRGQNVTFRCDPISEHNRLYWYRQTLGQGPEFLTYFQNEAQLEKSRLLSDRFSAERPKGSFSTLEIQRTEQGDSAMYLCASSLVEGRGEQFFGPGTRLTVL.

This chain joins TRBV5-4 and TRBJ2-1, with 7 bases lining up with TRBD2. The germline CDR1 and CDR2 sequences are SGHNT and YYREEE (reference sequence). The CDR3 loop spans 17 amino acids. V lost 1 base and J lost 7; bases outside the gene matches: 14. CDR3 region: CASSLPATSAGFNEQFF. For the CDR3, the DNA is TGTGCCAGCAGCTTGCCCGCTACTAGCGCCGGTTTTAATGAGCAGTTCTTC. The whole variable domain, filled in from reference TRBV5-4 and TRBJ2-1, reads ETGVTQSPTHLIKTRGQQVTLRCSSQSGHNTVSWYQQALGQGPQFIFQYYREEENGRGNFPPRFSGLQFPNYSSELNVNALELDDSALYLCASSLPATSAGFNEQFFGPGTRLTVL.

The rearrangement joins TRBV7-6 to TRBJ2-3; D gene unclear. Trimming stripped 5 bases from V and 10 bases from J, with 13 bases between. CDR3 length: 12 amino acids. Germline V gene lookup returns CDR1 SGHVS and CDR2 FNYEAQ. The CDR3 protein is CASSETTFPQYF. The CDR3 DNA sequence: TGTGCCAGCAGCGAAACTACCTTCCCGCAGTATTTT.

This chain links TRBV7-2 with TRBJ2-5; the D gene is possibly TRBD2 (7 bases). The CDR3 runs 15 residues. Germline CDR1 and CDR2: SGHTA and FQGNSA. The ends were cut back, 5 bases at V and 3 bases at J, with 16 bases in the middle. CDR3 region: CASSAGGGQEETQYF. The CDR3 DNA sequence: TGTGCCAGCAGCGCTGGGGGGGGGCAAGAAGAGACCCAGTACTTC. Using reference TRBV7-2 and TRBJ2-5 for the parts outside the CDR3, the full variable domain is GAGVSQSPSNKVTEKGKDVELRCDPISGHTALYWYRQSLGQGLEFLIYFQGNSAPDKSGLPSDRFSAERTGGSVSTLTIQRTQQEDSAVYLCASSAGGGQEETQYFGPGTRLLVL.

At least ten counts were recorded for this clonotype. The chain uses TRBV7-2 and TRBJ2-7, with D perhaps being TRBD1 or TRBD2 (5 bases each). Germline V gene lookup returns CDR1 SGHTA and CDR2 FQGNSA. CDR3 length equals 12 residues. Trimming took off 5 bases at V and 9 bases at J, with 14 bases between the two ends. In nucleotides, the CDR3 is TGTGCCAGCAGCCGGCCGGGGCAGGTGCAGTACTTC. Translation: CASSRPGQVQYF.